What follows describes a single T cell receptor beta chain. Its antigen is still unknown. Unique molecular identifiers were built into the TCRbeta library. TCRdb reprocessed the PCR reads via MiXCR and lists one record per CDR3 protein. Among fewer than 700,000 distinct CDR3 sequences, 10% to 15% were seen once, and the ten largest hold about 2.2%. The data originate from a study of T-cell reconstitution after alpha-beta-depleted transplantation in children. Regarding the study as a whole: At the one-year point after transplant, T-cell counts and TCRbeta diversity were found to come mostly from T cells that had been newly produced.

The sequencing here drew on PBMCs, mostly from graft donor cells, taken 360 days after TCRalphabeta/CD19-depleted stem cell transplant. The receptor was derived from a male patient aged 10-17 years who had a stem cell transplant for acute myeloid leukemia, so the T cells may come from the graft donor.

CDR3 sequence: CSARDRRLAYEQYF. CDR3 in DNA: TGCAGTGCTAGAGATCGCAGGCTAGCCTACGAGCAGTACTTC. The rearrangement links TRBV20-1 to TRBJ2-7; D ambiguous. The germline V and J ends were trimmed by 0 bases and 2 bases, with 11 bases remaining between them. Germline V gene sequence: CDR1 DFQATT, CDR2 SNEGSKA (reference sequence). The CDR3 runs to 14 residues.